This T cell receptor beta chain was sequenced in a study of CD8 T cells in ankylosing spondylitis. Of note for this clonotype: The antigen is not known.

General study findings and limits: Ankylosing spondylitis blood seemed to carry a telltale TCR beta motif made of about 8 highly homologous variants.

V was clipped by 6 bases and J by 3 bases, with 15 bases between them. Germline V gene lookup returns CDR1 SEHNR and CDR2 FQNEAQ (reference sequence). The CDR3 is 14 amino acids. TCRdb recomputed calls from the 5' RACE reads with MiXCR, one row per CDR3 protein. The profile shows under 950,000 distinct CDR3 sequences, 19% of them singletons. The TCR originated in a male donor with ankylosing spondylitis. The chain uses TRBV7-9 and TRBJ2-7, with D possibly matching TRBD2 (5 bases). The source material was blood, either unsorted or a sorted T cell fraction (not recorded which). The CDR3 protein is CASRPPGSIYEQYF. CDR3 nucleotides: TGTGCCAGCAGACCACCGGGGAGTATCTACGAGCAGTACTTC.